This T cell receptor beta chain was recovered during a study of blood T cell repertoires in COVID-19. Study details: Specimens from acute and convalescent COVID-19 originated in the United States, Italy and Spain. Sample material is recorded as cDNA or gDNA derived from T cells, B-cell-depleted T cells, or PBMCs.

TCRdb keeps only in-frame clones here, not all; method: immunoSEQ multiplex PCR. The top ten clones hold 5.9% of a sample with 200,000 or so clones, 65% to 90% of them seen once. The CDR3 covers 11 residues. J lost 7 bases, V lost 8 bases, and 2 bases had no gene match. The germline V gene encodes CDR1 MNHEY and CDR2 SVGAGI. This receptor was identified in an elderly man with acute or convalescent COVID-19. Sequencing was performed on peripheral blood. The chain carries TRBV6-5 and TRBJ2-1; 7 nucleotides align to TRBD1. CDR3 DNA: TGTGCCAGCTACAGGGGAAATGAGCAGTTCTTC. This encodes CASYRGNEQFF.